These 23 T cell receptor beta chains were all obtained from the same sample, sequenced in a study of cytomegalovirus exposure and HLA in healthy donors. In the PCR, 60 Vbeta and 13 Jbeta primers were used. The protocol was immunoSEQ multiplex PCR, while the TCRdb copy is restricted to in-frame clones and leaves out a portion. The sample carries 200,000 to 300,000 clones, around four fifths recorded once. Sequencing was done on a sample of PBMCs. The receptors here all came from a woman in her thirties or forties in good health and CMV-seropositive.

The chain joins TRBV7-8 to TRBJ2-1; no firm D call. V lost 5 bases, J lost 4 bases, and 15 bases lay in between. Germline loops: CDR1 SGHVS, CDR2 FQNEAQ. The CDR3 length is 15 residues. The chain's CDR3 is CASSVPSSRYNEQFF. The CDR3 coding sequence is TGTGCCAGCAGCGTACCCTCGTCTAGGTACAATGAGCAGTTCTTC.

The chain combines TRBV9 with TRBJ2-5; D perhaps matches TRBD2 (5 bases). The V gene lost 0 bases and the J gene lost 2 bases, with 11 bases spanning the gap. The CDR3 has 15 residues. Germline assignment: CDR1 SGDLS and CDR2 YYNGEE. DNA of the CDR3: TGTGCCAGCAGCGTAGGCACTAGAAATCAAGAGACCCAGTACTTC. It is translated as CASSVGTRNQETQYF.

The chain combines TRBV7-2 with TRBJ2-2; no reliable D call. The V end lost 3 bases, the J end lost 3 bases, and 11 bases lay between the germline ends. Germline lookup yields CDR1 SGHTA and CDR2 FQGNSA. The length of the CDR3 is 15 residues. The CDR3 bases are TGTGCCAGCAGCTTCTCCCAGCGCCACACCGGGGAGCTGTTTTTT. Protein sequence: CASSFSQRHTGELFF.

The CDR3 region is CASSFQRANTGELFF. The CDR3 nucleotides are TGTGCCAGCAGCTTCCAGCGGGCGAACACCGGGGAGCTGTTTTTT. This chain uses TRBV11-2 with TRBJ2-2; D might be TRBD2 (6 bases). V was trimmed by 3 bases and J by 0 bases, leaving 8 bases between them. The germline V gene encodes CDR1 SGHAT and CDR2 FQNNGV. The CDR3 totals 15 residues.

V usage is TRBV19 and J usage is TRBJ1-5; possibly TRBD1 for D (6 bases). Germline V gene data show CDR1 as LNHDA and CDR2 as SQIVND (reference sequence). The germline V and J ends were trimmed by 4 bases and 7 bases, with 17 bases remaining between them. The CDR3 is made up of 15 amino acids. For the CDR3, the DNA is TGTGCCAGTAGTACATCACAGGGATTAGAGCAGCCCCAGCATTTT. It translates to CASSTSQGLEQPQHF.

The chain combines TRBV5-1 with TRBJ2-5; the D gene is possibly TRBD2 (5 bases). CDR3 length: 14 residues. Germline assignment: CDR1 SGHRS and CDR2 YFSETQ. Deletions cut 6 bases from V and 1 base from J, with 13 bases between. The CDR3 sequence: CASTPDSTQETQYF. In DNA, the CDR3 is TGCGCCAGCACCCCGGACTCAACCCAAGAGACCCAGTACTTC.

The chain couples TRBV30 to TRBJ2-1, with D possibly TRBD2 on 5 matching bases. The V and J ends lost 3 bases and 3 bases respectively, with 15 bases between them. Germline V gives CDR1 GTSNPN, CDR2 SVGIG (reference sequence). The CDR3 runs 15 residues. In DNA, the CDR3 is TGTGCCTGGAGCCCCGACTACGCCTTCTACAATGAGCAGTTCTTC. This sequence encodes CAWSPDYAFYNEQFF.

This clone was seen once. The V and J genes are TRBV16 and TRBJ1-5, with 9 bases fitting TRBD1. The CDR3 covers 16 residues. V dropped 4 bases and J dropped 2; count of bases not matched to a gene: 6. Germline CDR1 KGHSY, CDR2 FQNENV. The CDR3 spells CASSRRTGDGNQPQHF. The CDR3 nucleotides read TGTGCCAGCAGCCGACGGACAGGGGATGGCAATCAGCCCCAGCATTTT. Variable domain in full (rest from reference TRBV16 and TRBJ1-5): GEEVAQTPKHLVRGEGQKAKLYCAPIKGHSYVFWYQQVLKNEFKFLISFQNENVFDETGMPKERFSAKCLPNSPCSLEIQATKLEDSAVYFCASSRRTGDGNQPQHFGDGTRLSIL.

CDR3 nucleotides: TGTGCCAGCCACTCCCTCGGGAAGGATGGCTACACCTTC. It yields the protein CASHSLGKDGYTF. V usage is TRBV6-5 and J usage is TRBJ1-2; no definite D call. V was shortened by 8 bases and J by 6 bases, with 16 bases between the two germline ends. CDR1 MNHEY and CDR2 SVGAGI come from the germline V gene. The CDR3 spans 13 residues.

For the CDR3, the DNA is TGTGCCAGCAGCTTGGGAACAGGGGCCCCCTACGAGCAGTACTTC. Protein sequence: CASSLGTGAPYEQYF. V and J are TRBV5-5 and TRBJ2-7; TRBD1 matches 7 bases. This CDR3 comprises 15 residues. CDR1 and CDR2 (germline): SGHKS, YYEKEE (reference sequence). V shed 0 bases and J 2 bases; nucleotides not matched to a gene: 5.

This CDR3 is CATSRAEGGRDEQYF. The CDR3 coding sequence is TGTGCCACCAGCAGAGCTGAGGGAGGAAGGGACGAGCAGTACTTC. The V gene is TRBV15, the J gene TRBJ2-7, with a weak D call TRBD2 (6 bases). Per the germline V gene, CDR1 is LNHNV and CDR2 is YYDKDF (reference sequence). The CDR3 is 15 residues long. Trimming took off 1 base at V and 5 bases at J, with 15 bases between the two ends. Drawing the rest from reference TRBV15 and TRBJ2-7, the complete variable domain is DAMVIQNPRYQVTQFGKPVTLSCSQTLNHNVMYWYQQKSSQAPKLLFHYYDKDFNNEADTPDNFQSRRPNTSFCFLDIRSPGLGDTAMYLCATSRAEGGRDEQYFGPGTRLTVT.

This clone appeared a few times. The rearrangement uses TRBV2 and TRBJ2-1; the match to TRBD2 covers 8 bases. The germline V gene has CDR1 SNHLY and CDR2 FYNNEI. This CDR3 comprises 14 residues. The V and J ends lost 4 bases and 10 bases, in that order; junction bases with no gene match: 9. CDR3 DNA: TGTGCCAGCAGTGTCTCGCGGGGGGCCGCGGAGCAGTTCTTC. Translation gives CASSVSRGAAEQFF.

The chain has TRBV15 and TRBJ1-1; D call uncertain. The CDR3 is 14 residues long. Trimming stripped 6 bases from V and 1 base from J, with 12 bases between. Germline V CDR1 and CDR2: LNHNV, YYDKDF (reference sequence). The CDR3 region has the DNA TGTGCCACCAGGGCCGGGGTCCAGAACACTGAAGCTTTCTTT. Translation: CATRAGVQNTEAFF. The full variable domain, its missing parts supplied by reference TRBV15 and TRBJ1-1, is DAMVIQNPRYQVTQFGKPVTLSCSQTLNHNVMYWYQQKSSQAPKLLFHYYDKDFNNEADTPDNFQSRRPNTSFCFLDIRSPGLGDTAMYLCATRAGVQNTEAFFGQGTRLTVV.

Written as DNA, the CDR3 is TGTGCCAGCAGTGAGCACAGGGACACCCGGGAGACCCAGTACTTC. As protein: CASSEHRDTRETQYF. The chain uses TRBV25-1 and TRBJ2-5; tentatively, D is TRBD1 (6 bases). V shed 3 bases and J shed 5 bases, with 16 bases lying between them. The CDR3 is made up of 15 amino acids. Looked up from germline, CDR1 is MGHDK and CDR2 is SYGVNS.

The rearrangement uses TRBV7-6 and TRBJ2-1; tentatively, D is TRBD2 (6 bases). The CDR3 spans 14 residues. V dropped 8 bases and J dropped 1 base, with 12 bases sitting between them. Germline CDR1 is SGHVS and CDR2 is FNYEAQ. CDR3 sequence (DNA): TGTGCCAGCGGTCGGGGAGGTTCCTACAATGAGCAGTTCTTC. It specifies CASGRGGSYNEQFF.

The chain uses TRBV29-1 and TRBJ1-5; D is undetermined. V shed 6 bases and J shed 3 bases, with 9 bases lying between them. CDR1 is SQVTM and CDR2 is ANQGSEA in the germline V gene. The CDR3 runs to 12 residues. The CDR3 DNA is TGCAGCGTCCGCCTAAACAATCAGCCCCAGCATTTT. It encodes CSVRLNNQPQHF. Full variable domain (rest looked up from reference TRBV29-1 and TRBJ1-5): SAVISQKPSRDICQRGTSLTIQCQVDSQVTMMFWYRQQPGQSLTLIATANQGSEATYESGFVIDKFPISRPNLTFSTLTVSNMSPEDSSIYLCSVRLNNQPQHFGDGTRLSIL.

The sample holds a few counts of this clone. The chain recombines TRBV19 with TRBJ2-7; the D gene is possibly TRBD1 (6 bases). V lost 3 bases and J 2 bases, leaving 11 bases between the germline ends. Germline V CDR1 and CDR2: LNHDA, SQIVND (reference sequence). CDR3 length equals 14 residues. CDR3 nucleotides: TGTGCCAGTAGTATGCTCCAGGGGACCTACGAGCAGTACTTC. This translates into CASSMLQGTYEQYF.

V usage is TRBV5-6 and J usage is TRBJ2-1; D may be TRBD1 (6 bases). The V and J ends lost 2 bases and 10 bases respectively, with 10 bases between them. This CDR3 is 12 amino acids long. Germline V gene lookup returns CDR1 SGHDT and CDR2 YYEEEE. In nucleotides, the CDR3 is TGTGCCAGCAGCTTTAACAGGGAGGAGCAGTTCTTC. Amino acids: CASSFNREEQFF.

This clone appeared a single time. The chain couples TRBV5-4 to TRBJ1-2; tentative D call: TRBD1 (6 bases). Deletions cut 0 bases from V and 5 bases from J, with 17 bases between. The germline V gene has CDR1 SGHNT and CDR2 YYREEE (reference sequence). This CDR3 comprises 16 residues. As DNA, the CDR3 is TGTGCCAGCAGCTTGGATGCAGGGGAGTCTCCTTATGGCTACACCTTC. It codes for CASSLDAGESPYGYTF.

The CDR3 region is CASSPGTKGIPYTF. The CDR3 nucleotides read TGTGCCAGTTCCCCCGGGACAAAAGGGATACCCTACACCTTC. The chain recombines TRBV7-9 with TRBJ1-2; weak D call: TRBD1 (6 bases). The CDR3 contains 14 residues. The V gene's germline CDR1 is SEHNR and CDR2 FQNEAQ (reference sequence). Trimming cost V 9 bases and J 10 bases, with 24 bases left between them.

The chain links TRBV11-2 to TRBJ2-1; D is possibly TRBD1 (6 bases). CDR1 SGHAT and CDR2 FQNNGV come from the germline V gene. Trimming left V 1 base short and J 8 bases short, with 15 bases between. The CDR3 is made up of 15 amino acids. In DNA form, the CDR3 reads TGTGCCAGCAGCTTAGTGGTTGGCAGGGGATATGAGCAGTTCTTC. Translated, it gives CASSLVVGRGYEQFF.

This clone was counted a few times. This sequence joins TRBV6-5 and TRBJ1-1; tentatively, D is TRBD1 (5 bases). CDR1 is MNHEY and CDR2 is SVGAGI in the germline V gene. This CDR3 has 13 residues. The chain's CDR3 is CAAEGPMNTEAFF. CDR3 bases: TGTGCAGCGGAGGGGCCGATGAACACTGAAGCTTTCTTT.

Of note for this clone: Other nucleotide sequences in the sample specify the same CDR3. The chain is built from TRBV19 and TRBJ1-5; D not certain. Looked up from germline, CDR1 is LNHDA and CDR2 is SQIVND (reference sequence). This CDR3 comprises 13 residues. The ends were cut back, 0 bases at V and 7 bases at J, with 7 bases in the middle. The CDR3 sequence is CASSIDLSQPQHF. CDR3 nucleotides: TGTGCCAGTAGTATAGATCTATCGCAGCCCCAGCATTTT.